The T cell receptor beta chain under discussion was sequenced for a study of T cell changes during pregnancy in multiple sclerosis. The assay was immunoSEQ multiplex PCR, and TCRdb's table has in-frame clones only and misses some. Seen here are about 64,000 clones, around 90% observed once, and the top ten hold approximately 2.3%. Trimming took off 0 bases at V and 8 bases at J, with 5 bases between the two ends. The CDR3 loop spans 11 amino acids. Germline-derived CDR1 and CDR2 are SGHRS and YFSETQ. The receptor's source is a female donor in good health, enrolled as a control in a pregnancy study. Specimen: peripheral blood, collected in the second trimester of pregnancy. The gene calls are TRBV5-1 and TRBJ1-1, with no clear D. CDR3 sequence: CASSLGSEAFF. DNA for the CDR3: TGCGCCAGCAGCTTGGGTTCAGAAGCTTTCTTT.